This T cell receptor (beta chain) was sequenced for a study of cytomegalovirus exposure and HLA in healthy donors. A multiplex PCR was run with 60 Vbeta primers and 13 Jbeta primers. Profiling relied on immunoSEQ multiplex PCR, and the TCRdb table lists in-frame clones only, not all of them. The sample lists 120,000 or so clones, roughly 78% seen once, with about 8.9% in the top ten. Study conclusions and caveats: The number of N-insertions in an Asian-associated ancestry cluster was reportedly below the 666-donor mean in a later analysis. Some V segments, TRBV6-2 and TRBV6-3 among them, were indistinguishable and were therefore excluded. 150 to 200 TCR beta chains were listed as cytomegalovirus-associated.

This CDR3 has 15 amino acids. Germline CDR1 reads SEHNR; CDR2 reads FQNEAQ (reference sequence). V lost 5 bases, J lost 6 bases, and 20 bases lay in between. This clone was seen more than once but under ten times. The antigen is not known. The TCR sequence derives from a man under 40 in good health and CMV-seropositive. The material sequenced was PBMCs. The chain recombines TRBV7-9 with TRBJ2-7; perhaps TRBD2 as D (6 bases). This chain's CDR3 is CASSPTGARRGEQYF. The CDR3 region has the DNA TGTGCCAGCAGCCCAACCGGGGCCCGGCGGGGCGAGCAGTACTTC.